This T cell receptor (beta chain) was sequenced during a study of graft-versus-host responses after intestinal transplantation. Germline V CDR1 and CDR2: MGHRA, YSYEKL. V lost 3 bases and J lost 4; bases outside the gene matches: 7. CDR3 length: 15 amino acids. Profiling relied on immunoSEQ multiplex PCR, and the TCRdb table lists in-frame clones only, not all of them. Of 90,000 to 150,000 clones listed, about 95% were seen once; the top ten hold around 3.3%. Regarding this clone: The target antigen is unknown.

The chain employs TRBV4-1 and TRBJ1-1; 8 bases match TRBD1. The receptor comes from a human donor who received an intestinal transplant. The starting material was unstimulated CD8+ T cells sorted from spleen or lymph node cells, obtained before intestinal transplant. The CDR3 sequence: CASSQYRGSATEAFF. The CDR3 DNA reads TGCGCCAGCAGCCAGTACAGGGGGTCCGCCACTGAAGCTTTCTTT.